This T cell receptor beta chain was identified during a study of blood T cell repertoires in COVID-19. Study-wide context: From T cells, B-cell-depleted T cells, or PBMCs came the material, which was cDNA or gDNA.

Original methodology: Estimation of nucleated cell counts was performed using reference gene primer amplification. Clones were sequenced by immunoSEQ multiplex PCR, and TCRdb holds only the in-frame ones, with some missing. V, J and clone size derive from that table, while D and trimming were established from the DNA sequence. The table records about 220,000 clones, approximately 81% of them present only once. The V segment lost 5 bases and the J segment 3 bases; nucleotides outside the gene matches: 5. Germline assignment: CDR1 SGHVS and CDR2 FNYEAQ. CDR3 length: 16 residues. The chain carries TRBV7-6 and TRBJ2-6; 9 bases agree with TRBD1. The source of this sequence is a woman at least 80 years old with acute or convalescent COVID-19. Sequenced: peripheral blood. The CDR3 region has the DNA TGTGCCAGCAGCCCCCGGACAGGGGATGGGGCCAACGTCCTGACTTTC. The encoded protein is CASSPRTGDGANVLTF. The variable domain in full, completed from reference TRBV7-6 and TRBJ2-6, reads GAGVSQSPRYKVTKRGQDVALRCDPISGHVSLYWYRQALGQGPEFLTYFNYEAQQDKSGLPNDRFSAERPEGSISTLTIQRTEQRDSAMYRCASSPRTGDGANVLTFGAGSRLTVL.